This T cell receptor beta chain was sequenced for a study of post-analysis software for immune sequencing data. Overall study results and limits: Patients carried roughly five TRBV segments more frequently than controls did, and TRBV5-6, TRBV5-1 and TRBV20-1 were among them.

The authors incorporated unique molecular identifiers into the TCR beta cDNA libraries. TCRdb ran MiXCR on the PCR reads and lists one entry per CDR3 protein. The table lists some 190,000 distinct CDR3 sequences, 29% of them singletons, with more than 3% in the top ten. This clonotype was detected a few times. What it binds is not known. This CDR3 comprises 11 residues. The trim removed 6 bases at V and 11 bases at J, leaving 6 bases unmatched. Per germline, CDR1 MGHDK and CDR2 SYGVNS. The TCR originated in a girl younger than 18 with multiple sclerosis. The V gene is TRBV25-1, the J gene TRBJ1-1; 7 bases line up with TRBD1. The sequenced sample was blood. The CDR3 DNA is TGTGCCAGCAGCCAGGGGGGAGGGGCTTTCTTT. Translation: CASSQGGGAFF. Combining the CDR3 with reference TRBV25-1 and TRBJ1-1 gives the whole variable domain EADIYQTPRYLVIGTGKKITLECSQTMGHDKMYWYQQDPGMELHLIHYSYGVNSTEKGDLSSESTVSRIRTEHFPLTLESARPSHTSQYLCASSQGGGAFFGQGTRLTVV.